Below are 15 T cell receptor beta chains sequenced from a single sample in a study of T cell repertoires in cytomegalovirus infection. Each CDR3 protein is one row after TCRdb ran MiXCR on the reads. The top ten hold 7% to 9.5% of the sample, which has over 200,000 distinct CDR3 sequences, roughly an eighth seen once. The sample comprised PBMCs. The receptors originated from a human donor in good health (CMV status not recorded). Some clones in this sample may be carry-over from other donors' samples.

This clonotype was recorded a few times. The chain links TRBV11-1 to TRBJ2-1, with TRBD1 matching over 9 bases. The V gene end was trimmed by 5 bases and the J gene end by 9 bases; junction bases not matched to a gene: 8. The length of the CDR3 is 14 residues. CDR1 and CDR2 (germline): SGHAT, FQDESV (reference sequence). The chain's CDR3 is CASSQPGQGLEQFF. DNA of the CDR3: TGTGCCAGCAGCCAACCGGGACAGGGACTTGAGCAGTTCTTC.

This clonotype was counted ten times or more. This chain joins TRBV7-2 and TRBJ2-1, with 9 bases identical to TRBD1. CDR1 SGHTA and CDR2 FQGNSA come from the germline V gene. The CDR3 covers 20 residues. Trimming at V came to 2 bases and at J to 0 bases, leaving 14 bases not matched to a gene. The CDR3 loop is CASSLLKGQGYGRSYNEQFF. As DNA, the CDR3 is TGTGCCAGCAGCTTACTCAAGGGACAGGGCTATGGGCGCTCCTACAATGAGCAGTTCTTC.

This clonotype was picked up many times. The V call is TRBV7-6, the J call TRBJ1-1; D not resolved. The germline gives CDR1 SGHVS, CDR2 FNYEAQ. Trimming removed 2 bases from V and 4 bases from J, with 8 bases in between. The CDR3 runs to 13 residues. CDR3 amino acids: CASSLRQTTEAFF. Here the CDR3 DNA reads TGTGCCAGCAGCTTACGGCAGACCACTGAAGCTTTCTTT.

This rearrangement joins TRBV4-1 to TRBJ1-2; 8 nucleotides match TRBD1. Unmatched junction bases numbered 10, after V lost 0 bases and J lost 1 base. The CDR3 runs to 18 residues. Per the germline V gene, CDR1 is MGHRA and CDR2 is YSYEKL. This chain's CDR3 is CASSQDRVGTGVNYGYTF. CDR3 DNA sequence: TGCGCCAGCAGCCAAGATAGAGTCGGGACAGGCGTTAACTATGGCTACACCTTC.

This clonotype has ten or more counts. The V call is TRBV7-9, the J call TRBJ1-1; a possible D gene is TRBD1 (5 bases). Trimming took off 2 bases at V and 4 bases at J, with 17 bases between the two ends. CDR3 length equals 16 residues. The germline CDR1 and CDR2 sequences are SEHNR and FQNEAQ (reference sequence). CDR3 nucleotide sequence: TGTGCCAGCAGCTTACCCCCGGGGCCACTTAGCACTGAAGCTTTCTTT. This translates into CASSLPPGPLSTEAFF. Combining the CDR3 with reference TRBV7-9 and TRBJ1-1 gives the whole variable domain DTGVSQNPRHKITKRGQNVTFRCDPISEHNRLYWYRQTLGQGPEFLTYFQNEAQLEKSRLLSDRFSAERPKGSFSTLEIQRTEQGDSAMYLCASSLPPGPLSTEAFFGQGTRLTVV.

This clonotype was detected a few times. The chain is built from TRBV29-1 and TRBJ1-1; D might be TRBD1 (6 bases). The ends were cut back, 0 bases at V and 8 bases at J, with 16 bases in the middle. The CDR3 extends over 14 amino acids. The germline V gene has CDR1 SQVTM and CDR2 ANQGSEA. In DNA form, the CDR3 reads TGCAGCGTTGAAGACGGCAGGGGAAAGGGAGAAGCTTTCTTT. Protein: CSVEDGRGKGEAFF.

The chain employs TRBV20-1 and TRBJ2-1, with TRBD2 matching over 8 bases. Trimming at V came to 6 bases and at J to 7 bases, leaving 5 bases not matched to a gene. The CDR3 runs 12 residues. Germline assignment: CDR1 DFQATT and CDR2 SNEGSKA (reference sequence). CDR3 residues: CSAPGGYNEQFF. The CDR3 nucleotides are TGCAGTGCCCCGGGGGGGTATAATGAGCAGTTCTTC.

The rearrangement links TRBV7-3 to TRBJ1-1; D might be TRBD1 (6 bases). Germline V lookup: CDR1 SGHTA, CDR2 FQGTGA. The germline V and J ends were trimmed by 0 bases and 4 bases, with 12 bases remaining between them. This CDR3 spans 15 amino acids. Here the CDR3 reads CASSLTGRGFTEAFF. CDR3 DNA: TGTGCCAGCAGCTTAACTGGCAGGGGTTTCACTGAAGCTTTCTTT.

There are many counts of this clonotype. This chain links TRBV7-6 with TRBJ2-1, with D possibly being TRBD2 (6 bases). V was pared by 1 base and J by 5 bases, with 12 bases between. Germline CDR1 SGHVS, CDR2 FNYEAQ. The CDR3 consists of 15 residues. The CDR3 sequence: CASSLEGTPDNEQFF. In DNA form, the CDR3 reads TGTGCCAGCAGCTTAGAAGGGACTCCCGACAATGAGCAGTTCTTC.

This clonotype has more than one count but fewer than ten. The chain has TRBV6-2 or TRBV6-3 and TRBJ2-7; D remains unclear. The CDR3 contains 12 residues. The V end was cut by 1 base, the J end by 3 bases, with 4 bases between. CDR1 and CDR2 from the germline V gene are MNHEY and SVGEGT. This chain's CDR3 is CASSYFGYEQYF. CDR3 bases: TGTGCCAGCAGTTACTTTGGCTACGAGCAGTACTTC.

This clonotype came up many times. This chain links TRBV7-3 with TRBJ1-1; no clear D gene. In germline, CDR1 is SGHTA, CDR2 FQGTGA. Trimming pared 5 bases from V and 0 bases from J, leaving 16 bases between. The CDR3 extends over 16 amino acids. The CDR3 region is CASSPHAVDVNTEAFF. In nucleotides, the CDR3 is TGTGCCAGCAGCCCCCATGCCGTAGATGTGAACACTGAAGCTTTCTTT.

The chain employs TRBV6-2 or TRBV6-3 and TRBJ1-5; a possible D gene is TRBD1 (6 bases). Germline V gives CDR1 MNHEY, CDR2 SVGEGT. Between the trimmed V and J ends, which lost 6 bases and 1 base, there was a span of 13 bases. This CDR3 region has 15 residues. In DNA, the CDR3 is TGTGCCAGCAGCGACGGACAGATGAGCAATCAGCCCCAGCATTTT. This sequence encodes CASSDGQMSNQPQHF.

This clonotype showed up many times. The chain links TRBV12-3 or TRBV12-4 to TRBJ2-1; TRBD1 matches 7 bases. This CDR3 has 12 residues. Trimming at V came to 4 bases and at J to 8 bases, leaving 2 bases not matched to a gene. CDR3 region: CASSYTGDEQFF. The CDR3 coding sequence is TGTGCCAGCAGTTATACAGGGGATGAGCAGTTCTTC.

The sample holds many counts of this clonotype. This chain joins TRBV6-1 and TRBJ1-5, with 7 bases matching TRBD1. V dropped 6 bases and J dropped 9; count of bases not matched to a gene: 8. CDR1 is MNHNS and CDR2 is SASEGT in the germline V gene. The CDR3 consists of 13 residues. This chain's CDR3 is CASRKTGNWPQHF. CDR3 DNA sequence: TGTGCCAGCAGAAAGACAGGGAATTGGCCCCAGCATTTT.

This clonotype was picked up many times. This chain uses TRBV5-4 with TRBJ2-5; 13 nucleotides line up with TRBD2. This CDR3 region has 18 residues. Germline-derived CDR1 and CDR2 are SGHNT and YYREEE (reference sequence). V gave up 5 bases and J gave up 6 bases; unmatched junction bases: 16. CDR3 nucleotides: TGTGCCAGCAGTTTCGTCGGGACTAGCGGGAATAAGGGGAAGACCCAGTACTTC. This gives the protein CASSFVGTSGNKGKTQYF.